The 30 T cell receptor beta chains below all came from one sample that was sequenced in a study of patients and donors after allogeneic stem cell transplantation. MiXCR, applied by TCRdb to the RT-PCR reads, yields one record per CDR3 protein. The sample shows about a million distinct CDR3 sequences, about 20% of them seen only once. The sample taken for sequencing was blood, either unsorted or a sorted T cell fraction (not recorded which). These receptors were collected from a human donor who was either an allogeneic HSCT recipient or a stem cell or donor lymphocyte infusion donor (not recorded which). It is not recorded whose cells these are; they may come from a transplant donor.

V gene TRBV5-1 combines with J gene TRBJ1-3, with TRBD1 matching 12 bases. Per germline, CDR1 SGHRS and CDR2 YFSETQ. This CDR3 is 19 amino acids long. V shed 5 bases, J shed 1 base, and the junction held 13 bases outside the gene matches. CDR3 coding DNA: TGCGCCAGCAGTCCCGGGACAGGGGGCGATTGGAGGTCTGGAAACACCATATATTTT. This gives the protein CASSPGTGGDWRSGNTIYF.

The rearrangement uses TRBV7-6 and TRBJ1-3; a weak D match, TRBD1 (6 bases). The CDR3 is 16 amino acids. V lost 5 bases to trimming and J lost 2 bases, with 16 bases between them. Germline V CDR1 and CDR2: SGHVS, FNYEAQ. CDR3 in amino acids: CASSTLGGSAGNTIYF. The CDR3 DNA sequence: TGTGCCAGCAGCACACTAGGGGGAAGCGCTGGAAACACCATATATTTT. The full variable domain, with the rest looked up from reference TRBV7-6 and TRBJ1-3, is GAGVSQSPRYKVTKRGQDVALRCDPISGHVSLYWYRQALGQGPEFLTYFNYEAQQDKSGLPNDRFSAERPEGSISTLTIQRTEQRDSAMYRCASSTLGGSAGNTIYFGEGSWLTVV.

Concerning this clonotype: No conserved phenylalanine or tryptophan ends this CDR3, so it is likely a read error. As DNA, the CDR3 is TGTGCCAGCAGCTCCGGACAGGGGTTGAACACTGAAGCTTTCCTT. It encodes CASSSGQGLNTEAFL. The rearrangement links TRBV7-9 to TRBJ1-1; 9 nucleotides align to TRBD1. This CDR3 comprises 15 residues. CDR1 and CDR2 (germline): SEHNR, FQNEAQ (reference sequence). V gave up 4 bases and J gave up 0 bases; unmatched junction bases: 3.

In this sample, this clonotype turned up a few times. The CDR3 coding sequence is TGCGCCAGCAGCCTAACTAAGGCCTCCTCTGGAAACACCATATATTTT. Its protein product is CASSLTKASSGNTIYF. The chain uses TRBV5-1 and TRBJ1-3; D is unresolved. This CDR3 is 16 amino acids long. The V and J ends lost 4 bases and 0 bases respectively, with 14 bases between them. Germline CDR1 reads SGHRS; CDR2 reads YFSETQ. Full variable domain (missing parts from reference TRBV5-1 and TRBJ1-3): KAGVTQTPRYLIKTRGQQVTLSCSPISGHRSVSWYQQTPGQGLQFLFEYFSETQRNKGNFPGRFSGRQFSNSRSEMNVSTLELGDSALYLCASSLTKASSGNTIYFGEGSWLTVV.

In its sample, this clonotype was seen a few times. This sequence joins TRBV30 and TRBJ1-1; a possible D gene is TRBD1 (5 bases). V dropped 2 bases and J dropped 3 bases, with 10 bases sitting between them. CDR1 and CDR2 from the germline V gene are GTSNPN and SVGIG (reference sequence). The CDR3 is 13 amino acids. Written as DNA, the CDR3 is TGTGCCTGGAGTCCCGGGGCGTACACTGAAGCTTTCTTT. It codes for CAWSPGAYTEAFF.

This clonotype was counted only a few times. This sequence joins TRBV6-2 or TRBV6-3 and TRBJ2-1; 10 nucleotides align to TRBD2. Looked up from germline, CDR1 is MNHEY and CDR2 is SVGEGT. After removal of 5 bases from V and 4 bases from J, the junction contained 8 bases not matched to a gene. The CDR3 contains 16 residues. The CDR3 DNA reads as TGTGCCAGCAGTCCTTCTAGCGGGAGAGGGTACAATGAGCAGTTCTTC. Encoded protein: CASSPSSGRGYNEQFF.

This chain uses TRBV20-1 with TRBJ2-1, with TRBD2 as a possible D gene (5 bases). The germline gives CDR1 DFQATT, CDR2 SNEGSKA (reference sequence). The CDR3 has 13 amino acids. V was clipped by 6 bases and J by 3 bases, with 12 bases between them. CDR3 amino acids: CSARGSYYNEQFF. Here the CDR3 DNA reads TGCAGTGCCCGGGGAAGTTACTACAATGAGCAGTTCTTC.

This clonotype was picked up a small number of times. The chain uses TRBV20-1 and TRBJ1-2; the D gene is possibly TRBD1 (6 bases). CDR1 and CDR2 (germline): DFQATT, SNEGSKA (reference sequence). The length of the CDR3 is 14 residues. Trimming took off 6 bases at V and 4 bases at J, with 18 bases between the two ends. As DNA, the CDR3 is TGCAGTGCCCAATCCCAGGGGACGACCTATGGCTACACCTTC. This gives the protein CSAQSQGTTYGYTF.

The chain carries TRBV7-6 and TRBJ2-5; 8 nucleotides line up with TRBD2. Germline V gives CDR1 SGHVS, CDR2 FNYEAQ. V shed 4 bases, J shed 4 bases, and the junction held 11 bases outside the gene matches. The CDR3 covers 16 residues. CDR3 DNA: TGTGCCAGCAGCTCCTCCCTCGGGACTAGTATAGAGACCCAGTACTTC. As protein: CASSSSLGTSIETQYF.

This clonotype showed up just a few times. The chain is built from TRBV10-3 and TRBJ1-1; D unclear. The CDR3 runs 13 residues. CDR1 and CDR2 (germline): ENHRY, SYGVKD. Trimming took 0 bases from V and 12 from J, leaving 14 bases between them. This chain's CDR3 is CAISESPQTASFF. The CDR3 nucleotides read TGTGCCATCAGTGAGTCTCCCCAAACGGCCTCTTTCTTT.

This clonotype was seen more than once but under ten times. The chain links TRBV24-1 to TRBJ1-6; D perhaps matches TRBD1 (5 bases). Trimming removed 4 bases at V and 5 bases at J, with 11 bases between. Germline V gives CDR1 KGHDR, CDR2 SFDVKD. CDR3 length: 15 residues. CDR3 coding DNA: TGTGCCACCAGTGACCCGGGACGGAATAATTCACCCCTCCACTTT. The encoded protein is CATSDPGRNNSPLHF.

The J gene is TRBJ2-1, the V gene TRBV11-2; D remains unclear. V was pared by 6 bases and J by 3 bases, with 15 bases between. The CDR3 is 15 amino acids. Germline loops: CDR1 SGHAT, CDR2 FQNNGV. The CDR3, as DNA: TGTGCCAGCAGGACCACACCCCCTCTCTACAATGAGCAGTTCTTC. It is translated as CASRTTPPLYNEQFF.

The V gene is TRBV5-1, the J gene TRBJ2-7, with D possibly TRBD1 on 5 matching bases. V was cut by 0 bases and J by 0 bases, with 10 bases left in between. Germline CDR1 is SGHRS and CDR2 is YFSETQ. The CDR3 sequence is 15 residues long. CDR3 DNA sequence: TGCGCCAGCAGCTTGGTATACAGGAACTCCTACGAGCAGTACTTC. It translates to CASSLVYRNSYEQYF.

In its sample, this clonotype was seen a few times. The chain employs TRBV27 and TRBJ1-2; D not resolved. The CDR3 spans 14 residues. Trimming removed 6 bases from V and 4 bases from J, with 15 bases in between. In germline, CDR1 is MNHEY, CDR2 SMNVEV (reference sequence). The CDR3 sequence: CASSPKGEGYGYTF. DNA for the CDR3: TGTGCCAGCAGCCCCAAAGGAGAGGGCTATGGCTACACCTTC.

The chain couples TRBV6-5 to TRBJ2-3; D is ambiguous. Between the trimmed V and J ends, which lost 2 bases and 0 bases, there was a span of 6 bases. This CDR3 comprises 14 residues. Germline CDR1 and CDR2: MNHEY and SVGAGI. The CDR3 protein is CASSYRVSTDTQYF. CDR3 bases: TGTGCCAGCAGTTACCGAGTGAGCACAGATACGCAGTATTTT.

The chain carries TRBV11-3 and TRBJ2-1, with D maybe TRBD2 (6 bases). There are 16 residues in the CDR3. Germline CDR1 reads SGHNT; CDR2 reads YENEEA. The V and J ends lost 1 base and 5 bases respectively, with 15 bases between them. The CDR3 DNA reads TGTGCCAGCAGCTTAGTCGGCAGGGACTTTAACAATGAGCAGTTCTTC. Protein product: CASSLVGRDFNNEQFF.

The sample holds a few counts of this clonotype. The chain couples TRBV30 to TRBJ2-4; 8 bases fit TRBD1. The CDR3 has 14 amino acids. The V gene end was trimmed by 5 bases and the J gene end by 1 base; junction bases not matched to a gene: 4. The germline V gene has CDR1 GTSNPN and CDR2 SVGIG (reference sequence). The CDR3 here is CAWDRGLAKNIQYF. The CDR3 DNA reads as TGTGCCTGGGACAGGGGCTTGGCCAAAAACATTCAGTACTTC.

This clonotype was counted between two and nine times. This chain connects TRBV27 to TRBJ1-2, with TRBD1 as a possible D gene (5 bases). Germline values: CDR1 MNHEY, CDR2 SMNVEV (reference sequence). CDR3 length equals 15 residues. Between the trimmed V and J ends, which lost 5 bases and 8 bases, there was a span of 21 bases. CDR3 protein: CASSPKSTGFRGYTF. In DNA, the CDR3 is TGTGCCAGCAGTCCCAAGTCTACAGGATTTCGCGGCTACACCTTC.

In its sample, this clonotype was seen a few times. The chain carries TRBV14 and TRBJ2-4; D is ambiguous. CDR1 SGHDN and CDR2 FVKESK come from the germline V gene. The V end was cut by 1 base, the J end by 4 bases, with 2 bases between. The CDR3 has 12 amino acids. The CDR3 DNA reads as TGTGCCAGCAGCCAAGCTAAAAACATTCAGTACTTC. Protein sequence: CASSQAKNIQYF.

This chain uses TRBV12-3 or TRBV12-4 with TRBJ2-2, with no clear D. Trimming stripped 2 bases from V and 5 bases from J, with 15 bases between. This CDR3 contains 16 residues. CDR3 protein: CASSLSDPPWTGELFF. The CDR3 bases are TGTGCCAGCAGTTTATCGGACCCCCCTTGGACCGGGGAGCTGTTTTTT.

This clonotype was found a few times. This chain links TRBV7-2 with TRBJ2-1; TRBD1 matches at 10 bases. This CDR3 has 15 residues. Losses at the gene ends were 5 bases for V and 6 bases for J; bases not matched to a gene: 7. Germline V gene sequence: CDR1 SGHTA, CDR2 FQGNSA. The CDR3 loop reads CASSRGTGASNEQFF. The DNA for the CDR3 is TGTGCCAGCAGCCGAGGGACAGGGGCGAGCAATGAGCAGTTCTTC.

This clonotype turned up a few times. The chain couples TRBV6-1 to TRBJ2-2; D is possibly TRBD1 or TRBD2 (5 bases each). This CDR3 has 15 residues. Deletions cut 6 bases from V and 4 bases from J, with 15 bases between. Germline CDR1 is MNHNS and CDR2 is SASEGT. CDR3 loop: CASSLQGRSTGELFF. The CDR3 nucleotides are TGTGCCAGCAGCTTGCAGGGACGGAGCACCGGGGAGCTGTTTTTT.

CDR3 coding DNA: TGTGCCAGCAGCTTAATGACAGGGGACACTGAAGCTTTCTTT. Amino acids: CASSLMTGDTEAFF. V is TRBV7-9 and J is TRBJ1-1; the match to TRBD1 covers 8 bases. The CDR3 contains 14 residues. V lost 2 bases to trimming and J lost 3 bases; unmatched junction nucleotides: 2. Per germline, CDR1 SEHNR and CDR2 FQNEAQ (reference sequence). The entire variable domain, with the rest obtained from reference TRBV7-9 and TRBJ1-1, is as follows: DTGVSQNPRHKITKRGQNVTFRCDPISEHNRLYWYRQTLGQGPEFLTYFQNEAQLEKSRLLSDRFSAERPKGSFSTLEIQRTEQGDSAMYLCASSLMTGDTEAFFGQGTRLTVV.

The sample holds a few counts of this clonotype. The chain joins TRBV12-3 or TRBV12-4 to TRBJ2-1, with TRBD2 identical over 7 bases. J lost 10 bases, V lost 1 base, and 10 bases had no gene match. This CDR3 has 15 residues. The CDR3 coding sequence is TGTGCCAGCAGTTTAGTAGCCCATGGGGGGGGGGAGCAGTTCTTC. As protein: CASSLVAHGGGEQFF.

This sequence joins TRBV12-3 or TRBV12-4 and TRBJ1-5, with a weak D call TRBD1 (5 bases). The CDR3 extends over 13 amino acids. Between the trimmed V and J ends, which lost 8 bases and 7 bases, there was a span of 15 bases. The CDR3 loop is CASLGGVGQPQHF. Written as DNA, the CDR3 is TGTGCCAGCCTGGGGGGGGTAGGGCAGCCCCAGCATTTT.

This sequence joins TRBV15 and TRBJ2-3, with D possibly being TRBD1 (6 bases). The germline V and J ends were trimmed by 3 bases and 4 bases, with 11 bases remaining between them. This CDR3 region has 14 residues. Germline V gene sequence: CDR1 LNHNV, CDR2 YYDKDF (reference sequence). For the CDR3, the DNA is TGTGCCACCAGCAGTATTACAGGGTCAGATACGCAGTATTTT. Its protein is CATSSITGSDTQYF.

This clonotype was seen a single time. V gene TRBV9 combines with J gene TRBJ2-5; 9 positions match TRBD2. After removal of 2 bases from V and 2 bases from J, the junction contained 4 bases not matched to a gene. The CDR3 totals 15 residues. CDR1 and CDR2 from the germline V gene are SGDLS and YYNGEE. CDR3 loop: CASSVSLAGQETQYF. CDR3 in DNA: TGTGCCAGCAGCGTTTCGCTAGCGGGGCAAGAGACCCAGTACTTC.

This clonotype was detected ten times or more. This chain joins TRBV20-1 and TRBJ2-2; D not certain. CDR3 length equals 12 residues. Germline assignment: CDR1 DFQATT and CDR2 SNEGSKA (reference sequence). V was trimmed by 3 bases and J by 3 bases, leaving 5 bases between them. CDR3 amino acids: CSARSHTGELFF. DNA of the CDR3: TGCAGTGCTAGGAGTCACACCGGGGAGCTGTTTTTT.

This clonotype came up a few times. The chain carries TRBV4-2 and TRBJ2-3, with unresolved D. The CDR3 sequence is 14 residues long. Per germline, CDR1 LGHNA and CDR2 YNFKEQ. V lost 1 base, J lost 2 bases, and 7 bases lay in between. The CDR3 here is CASSQVPYTDTQYF. The CDR3 bases are TGTGCCAGCAGCCAAGTACCCTACACAGATACGCAGTATTTT.

This chain connects TRBV12-3 or TRBV12-4 to TRBJ2-1; D is possibly TRBD2 (5 bases). The CDR3 runs 14 residues. Trimming stripped 9 bases from V and 4 bases from J, with 16 bases between. The CDR3 DNA sequence: TGTGCCAGTCGAGGGATCCGAGGGTACAATGAGCAGTTCTTC. It yields the protein CASRGIRGYNEQFF.